A single sample is the source of the 26 T cell receptor beta chains below, sequenced in a study of T cells after posttransplantation cyclophosphamide. Sampled 1 year posttransplant, controls received myeloablative marrow transplants, methotrexate and a calcineurin inhibitor. Profiled with immunoSEQ multiplex PCR; TCRdb holds only in-frame clones, not every one. The table shows around 15,000 clones, with 85% occurring only once. The starting material was PBMCs, obtained after allogeneic stem cell transplant with calcineurin inhibitor and methotrexate. Receptor source: a female patient between 18 and 35 years old who received an allogeneic stem cell transplant from an unrelated donor, was CMV-positive, and had acute and chronic GVHD. Some T cells may be graft donor cells.

J is TRBJ2-1 and V is TRBV30; TRBD2 agrees at 12 bases. Germline CDR1 and CDR2: GTSNPN and SVGIG (reference sequence). V was pared by 4 bases and J by 2 bases, with 9 bases of the junction left unmatched. The CDR3 extends over 17 amino acids. The CDR3 region is CAWKASGRADAYNEQFF. The CDR3 bases are TGTGCCTGGAAAGCTAGCGGGAGGGCCGACGCCTACAATGAGCAGTTCTTC. Drawing the rest from reference TRBV30 and TRBJ2-1, the complete variable domain is SQTIHQWPATLVQPVGSPLSLECTVEGTSNPNLYWYRQAAGRGLQLLFYSVGIGQISSEVPQNLSASRPQDRQFILSSKKLLLSDSGFYLCAWKASGRADAYNEQFFGPGTRLTVL.

V is TRBV28 and J is TRBJ1-5, with 8 bases aligning to TRBD1. The germline gives CDR1 MDHEN, CDR2 SYDVKM. CDR3 size: 16 residues. The V segment lost 2 bases and the J segment 2 bases; nucleotides outside the gene matches: 5. The CDR3 bases are TGTGCCAGCAGTTTAATGGTGGGACAGGGCAATCAGCCCCAGCATTTT. Translated, it gives CASSLMVGQGNQPQHF. Full variable domain (outside the CDR3, taken from reference TRBV28 and TRBJ1-5): DVKVTQSSRYLVKRTGEKVFLECVQDMDHENMFWYRQDPGLGLRLIYFSYDVKMKEKGDIPEGYSVSREKKERFSLILESASTNQTSMYLCASSLMVGQGNQPQHFGDGTRLSIL.

The CDR3 sequence: CAISENPKAPSYEQYF. The CDR3 nucleotides are TGTGCCATCAGTGAGAATCCCAAAGCCCCCTCCTACGAGCAGTACTTC. The chain links TRBV10-3 to TRBJ2-7; no definite D call. Germline CDR1 and CDR2: ENHRY and SYGVKD. V lost 2 bases and J lost 0, with 14 bases in between. This CDR3 contains 16 residues.

The V call is TRBV4-2, the J call TRBJ2-3; tentatively, D is TRBD2 (6 bases). The V gene lost 0 bases and the J gene lost 3 bases, with 13 bases spanning the gap. This CDR3 contains 16 residues. Germline CDR1 reads LGHNA; CDR2 reads YNFKEQ. The CDR3 here is CASSQELVGGTDTQYF. The CDR3 region has the DNA TGTGCCAGCAGCCAAGAGTTGGTGGGAGGTACAGATACGCAGTATTTT.

The chain is built from TRBV27 and TRBJ2-6; 7 nucleotides line up with TRBD1. CDR1 is MNHEY, CDR2 SMNVEV, per germline (reference sequence). CDR3 length equals 18 residues. V lost 0 bases to trimming and J lost 0 bases; unmatched junction nucleotides: 5. In DNA, the CDR3 is TGTGCCAGCAGTTTATCGGGACAGCGACTCTCTGGGGCCAACGTCCTGACTTTC. Translated: CASSLSGQRLSGANVLTF.

V is TRBV19 and J is TRBJ1-3; 7 nucleotides align to TRBD1. CDR1 is LNHDA, CDR2 SQIVND, per germline (reference sequence). The CDR3 has 16 residues. The V gene end was trimmed by 7 bases and the J gene end by 1 base; junction bases not matched to a gene: 10. CDR3 amino acids: CASMGLRGLSGNTIYF. In DNA, the CDR3 is TGTGCCAGTATGGGGTTGAGGGGGCTTTCTGGAAACACCATATATTTT. Full variable domain (missing parts from reference TRBV19 and TRBJ1-3): DGGITQSPKYLFRKEGQNVTLSCEQNLNHDAMYWYRQDPGQGLRLIYYSQIVNDFQKGDIAEGYSVSREKKESFPLTVTSAQKNPTAFYLCASMGLRGLSGNTIYFGEGSWLTVV.

The CDR3 DNA reads as TGCGCCAGCAGAATACAGGGTCGCTACGAGCAGTACTTC. This gives the protein CASRIQGRYEQYF. This chain connects TRBV10-2 to TRBJ2-7, with D possibly TRBD1 on 6 matching bases. Between the trimmed V and J ends, which lost 6 bases and 3 bases, there was a span of 12 bases. The CDR3 contains 13 residues. CDR1 and CDR2 from the germline V gene are WSHSY and SAAADI.

The chain joins TRBV14 to TRBJ2-1; 12 bases agree with TRBD1. V shed 4 bases and J 6 bases; nucleotides not matched to a gene: 7. This CDR3 comprises 16 residues. Per the germline V gene, CDR1 is SGHDN and CDR2 is FVKESK. The CDR3 loop reads CASSRRDRGRSNEQFF. In DNA form, the CDR3 reads TGTGCCAGCAGCCGCCGGGACAGGGGGCGAAGCAATGAGCAGTTCTTC.

This clone has a single count. The chain employs TRBV19 and TRBJ2-7; TRBD2 might be the D (6 bases). The CDR3 is made up of 14 amino acids. Germline CDR1 and CDR2: LNHDA and SQIVND (reference sequence). V was cut by 5 bases and J by 3 bases, with 14 bases left in between. Here the CDR3 reads CASSRLADYYEQYF. The CDR3 region has the DNA TGTGCCAGTAGTCGCTTAGCGGATTACTACGAGCAGTACTTC.

V is TRBV5-4 and J is TRBJ2-5; TRBD2 matches at 11 bases. Germline CDR1 SGHNT, CDR2 YYREEE (reference sequence). This CDR3 is 15 amino acids long. V gave up 7 bases and J gave up 1 base; unmatched junction bases: 6. The CDR3 sequence: CASSYLAGGQETQYF. The CDR3 nucleotides are TGTGCCAGCTCGTACCTAGCGGGAGGCCAAGAGACCCAGTACTTC.

The V gene is TRBV30, the J gene TRBJ2-2, with a weak D call TRBD2 (5 bases). The CDR3 has 13 residues. V was clipped by 8 bases and J by 9 bases, with 19 bases between them. Per germline, CDR1 GTSNPN and CDR2 SVGIG (reference sequence). CDR3 coding DNA: TGTGCCCGACCACCCGATGAGCGGAGGGAGCTGTTTTTT. It yields the protein CARPPDERRELFF. Based on the CDR3 plus reference TRBV30 and TRBJ2-2, the full variable domain is SQTIHQWPATLVQPVGSPLSLECTVEGTSNPNLYWYRQAAGRGLQLLFYSVGIGQISSEVPQNLSASRPQDRQFILSSKKLLLSDSGFYLCARPPDERRELFFGEGSRLTVL.

This chain joins TRBV19 and TRBJ2-6; TRBD1 agrees at 9 bases. Germline CDR1 LNHDA, CDR2 SQIVND (reference sequence). The CDR3 is 18 amino acids. Trimming at V came to 8 bases and at J to 1 base, leaving 12 bases not matched to a gene. The CDR3 region is CASSTSGTGLSGANVLTF. In DNA, the CDR3 is TGTGCCAGTTCGACCTCCGGGACAGGGTTATCTGGGGCCAACGTCCTGACTTTC.

This rearrangement joins TRBV7-2 to TRBJ2-7; weak D call: TRBD1 (6 bases). The CDR3 loop spans 12 amino acids. The germline V and J ends were trimmed by 9 bases and 1 base, with 10 bases remaining between them. CDR1 SGHTA and CDR2 FQGNSA come from the germline V gene. This CDR3 is CASSGQSYEQYF. The CDR3 region has the DNA TGTGCCAGTTCCGGACAGTCCTACGAGCAGTACTTC.

This chain links TRBV6-6 with TRBJ2-1, with TRBD2 identical over 11 bases. V was clipped by 7 bases and J by 6 bases; unmatched bases: 8. Germline V gene lookup returns CDR1 MNHNY and CDR2 SVGAGI (reference sequence). This CDR3 region has 15 residues. In DNA, the CDR3 is TGTGCCAGCAACTACCGACTAGCGGGGACCAATGAGCAGTTCTTC. Translating gives CASNYRLAGTNEQFF.

The chain joins TRBV6-1 to TRBJ1-3; D is uncertain. V dropped 2 bases and J dropped 0 bases, with 11 bases sitting between them. CDR1 and CDR2 from the germline V gene are MNHNS and SASEGT. This CDR3 is built from 16 residues. The CDR3 DNA reads TGTGCCAGCAGTGAAATTCCGTCTAGCTCTGGAAACACCATATATTTT. It codes for CASSEIPSSSGNTIYF.

The V gene is TRBV29-1, the J gene TRBJ1-1, with 10 bases identical to TRBD1. V gave up 7 bases and J gave up 4 bases; unmatched junction bases: 6. The CDR3 covers 13 residues. CDR1 is SQVTM and CDR2 is ANQGSEA in the germline V gene. DNA for the CDR3: TGCAGCGCTAGGACAGGGGGGACCACTGAAGCTTTCTTT. Protein product: CSARTGGTTEAFF.

The chain recombines TRBV10-3 with TRBJ2-5; 7 bases map to TRBD2. With the DNA end fitting TRBJ2-7 better, the J assignment may be wrong. Germline CDR1 is ENHRY and CDR2 is SYGVKD. The CDR3 totals 17 residues. The CDR3 region has the DNA TGTGCCATCAGTGATCACGGGAGTTCCCGGGAGGCCTACGAGCAGTACTTC. It codes for CAISDHGSSREAYEQYF.

The chain joins TRBV6-1 to TRBJ2-5; possible D gene TRBD2, 6 bases. CDR1 and CDR2 from the germline V gene are MNHNS and SASEGT. The CDR3 is 19 amino acids. The V and J ends lost 0 bases and 3 bases respectively, with 23 bases between them. CDR3 DNA sequence: TGTGCCAGCAGTGAAGCGCGGTGGAGGTTGCGGGAAAAAGAAGAGACCCAGTACTTC. It yields the protein CASSEARWRLREKEETQYF.

J is TRBJ2-1 and V is TRBV19; TRBD2 agrees at 8 bases. Germline V lookup: CDR1 LNHDA, CDR2 SQIVND (reference sequence). This CDR3 has 15 residues. The J segment lost 5 bases and the V segment lost 2 bases, leaving 5 bases of the junction unmatched. The CDR3 here is CASSISGRPHNEQFF. DNA of the CDR3: TGTGCCAGTAGTATAAGCGGGAGACCCCACAATGAGCAGTTCTTC.

Sample share makes this clone medium-sized. This chain joins TRBV7-9 and TRBJ2-1, with TRBD2 matching 13 bases. Germline values: CDR1 SEHNR, CDR2 FQNEAQ (reference sequence). V was pared by 1 base and J by 9 bases, with 12 bases of the junction left unmatched. This CDR3 comprises 18 residues. The CDR3 DNA reads as TGTGCCAGCAGCTTAGTCCTCGGGACTAGCGGGGTGGTCAGTGAGCAGTTCTTC. The encoded protein is CASSLVLGTSGVVSEQFF. Variable domain in full (rest from reference TRBV7-9 and TRBJ2-1): DTGVSQNPRHKITKRGQNVTFRCDPISEHNRLYWYRQTLGQGPEFLTYFQNEAQLEKSRLLSDRFSAERPKGSFSTLEIQRTEQGDSAMYLCASSLVLGTSGVVSEQFFGPGTRLTVL.

The chain employs TRBV7-2 and TRBJ1-2; no definite D call. The germline gives CDR1 SGHTA, CDR2 FQGNSA. This CDR3 has 13 residues. V lost 3 bases to trimming and J lost 7 bases, with 12 bases between them. The DNA of the CDR3 is TGTGCCAGCAGCTTCACCCCTAGGTTTGGCTACACCTTC. It specifies CASSFTPRFGYTF.

The chain has TRBV27 and TRBJ2-7; 10 bases line up with TRBD1. CDR1 and CDR2 (germline): MNHEY, SMNVEV (reference sequence). The CDR3 contains 15 residues. V shed 6 bases and J 5 bases; nucleotides not matched to a gene: 10. CDR3 region: CASSQTGTGVHEQYF. The CDR3 coding sequence is TGTGCCAGCAGCCAAACCGGGACAGGGGTGCACGAGCAGTACTTC.

The chain combines TRBV28 with TRBJ2-7, with 7 bases aligning to TRBD1. Trimming took 6 bases from V and 5 from J; bases not matched to a gene: 7. The CDR3 is made up of 13 amino acids. Germline CDR1 MDHEN, CDR2 SYDVKM. As DNA, the CDR3 is TGTGCCAGCAGGTCGACAGGGAACGACGAGCAGTACTTC. It encodes CASRSTGNDEQYF.

This clone came up once. In DNA, the CDR3 is TGTGCCAGCAGCTTCAGACTAGCGGACACAGATACGCAGTATTTT. This translates into CASSFRLADTDTQYF. This sequence joins TRBV7-2 and TRBJ2-3; 9 positions agree with TRBD2. The junction had 3 bases not matched to a gene; V was cut back by 3 bases and J by 2 bases. This CDR3 region has 15 residues. From germline, CDR1 is SGHTA and CDR2 FQGNSA.

The chain employs TRBV8-2 and TRBJ2-2; the table's TRBD2 call for D was not verified on the DNA. TRBV8-2 is reported as a pseudogene. The length of the CDR3 is 17 residues. DNA of the CDR3: TGTGGCAGTGACGTACGTATAGGAGGCGTCGACACCGGGGAGCTGTTTTTT. Translation: CGSDVRIGGVDTGELFF.

This chain uses TRBV5-1 with TRBJ1-1, with 8 bases aligning to TRBD1. The CDR3 is 13 residues long. CDR1 SGHRS and CDR2 YFSETQ come from the germline V gene. Trimming removed 4 bases from V and 9 bases from J; junction bases left unmatched: 8. The CDR3 is CASSQGQGGKAFF. CDR3 bases: TGCGCCAGCAGCCAAGGACAGGGAGGAAAAGCTTTCTTT.